Presented here are 29 T cell receptor beta chains from one specimen sequenced in a study of T cells after yellow fever vaccination. TCRdb processed the 5' RACE reads anew with MiXCR; each CDR3 protein has one entry. The table lists tens of thousands of distinct CDR3 sequences, roughly 14% of them singletons. Source: CD8+ T cells not binding an NS4B(214-222) dextramer, sorted from PBMCs, taken about 21 days after the first yellow fever vaccination. The receptors shown here come from a man younger than 30 who received the YFV17D yellow fever vaccine.

This clonotype was seen only a few times. This sequence joins TRBV5-1 and TRBJ2-4, with D perhaps matching TRBD2 (5 bases). Between the trimmed V and J ends, which lost 0 bases and 1 base, there was a span of 11 bases. Germline V gene lookup returns CDR1 SGHRS and CDR2 YFSETQ. CDR3 size: 16 residues. This chain's CDR3 is CASSLDLPGAKNIQYF. In DNA, the CDR3 is TGCGCCAGCAGCTTGGATCTTCCGGGGGCCAAAAACATTCAGTACTTC.

CDR3 DNA sequence: TGTGCCAGCAGCCTGTCGGGTGGGGGGGGCAATGAGCAGTTCTTC. It is translated as CASSLSGGGGNEQFF. V gene TRBV11-2 combines with J gene TRBJ2-1, with 7 bases lining up with TRBD2. The germline gives CDR1 SGHAT, CDR2 FQNNGV. The CDR3 contains 15 residues. Germline trimming cut 5 bases from V and 6 bases from J; bases unmatched to any gene: 10.

This clonotype was seen only a few times. The chain recombines TRBV2 with TRBJ2-1; TRBD2 agrees at 7 bases. CDR3 length: 13 amino acids. Germline values: CDR1 SNHLY, CDR2 FYNNEI. V lost 8 bases to trimming and J lost 4 bases; unmatched junction nucleotides: 5. The CDR3 sequence is CASLSSGYNEQFF. The CDR3 nucleotides read TGTGCCAGCCTGTCTAGCGGATACAATGAGCAGTTCTTC.

This clonotype was detected a few times. The chain has TRBV4-1 and TRBJ2-5, with D perhaps matching TRBD1 (6 bases). This CDR3 has 14 residues. The germline V gene has CDR1 MGHRA and CDR2 YSYEKL. V gave up 0 bases and J gave up 6 bases, with 11 bases separating them. CDR3 region: CASSQDTGMKTQYF. CDR3 nucleotide sequence: TGCGCCAGCAGCCAAGATACAGGGATGAAGACCCAGTACTTC.

The sample holds a few counts of this clonotype. The chain uses TRBV2 and TRBJ1-1; possible D gene TRBD1, 5 bases. There are 12 residues in the CDR3. CDR1 is SNHLY and CDR2 is FYNNEI in the germline V gene. V was cut by 10 bases and J by 3 bases, with 12 bases left in between. CDR3 DNA sequence: TGTGCCACCAGGTGGGGGGACACTGAAGCTTTCTTT. It translates to CATRWGDTEAFF.

The chain employs TRBV11-1 and TRBJ1-1, with D unclear. Trimming took off 2 bases at V and 8 bases at J, with 9 bases between the two ends. Germline CDR1 reads SGHAT; CDR2 reads FQDESV (reference sequence). The length of the CDR3 is 12 residues. The CDR3 is CASSLFVEEAFF. The CDR3 nucleotides read TGTGCCAGCAGCTTATTTGTCGAGGAAGCTTTCTTT. The whole variable domain, remainder taken from reference TRBV11-1 and TRBJ1-1, is EAEVAQSPRYKITEKSQAVAFWCDPISGHATLYWYRQILGQGPELLVQFQDESVVDDSQLPKDRFSAERLKGVDSTLKIQPAELGDSAMYLCASSLFVEEAFFGQGTRLTVV.

This clonotype was seen a few times. The V call is TRBV7-8, the J call TRBJ1-5; 7 bases are a match to TRBD1. Germline lookup yields CDR1 SGHVS and CDR2 FQNEAQ. Losses at the gene ends were 5 bases for V and 0 bases for J; bases not matched to a gene: 7. The CDR3 spans 16 residues. CDR3: CASSQGTVYSNQPQHF. CDR3 in DNA: TGTGCCAGCAGCCAAGGGACAGTTTATAGCAATCAGCCCCAGCATTTT.

This clonotype has more than one count but fewer than ten. The gene calls are TRBV12-3 or TRBV12-4 and TRBJ2-5; D is unclear. The V and J ends lost 3 bases and 4 bases respectively, with 9 bases between them. This CDR3 comprises 13 residues. The CDR3 DNA sequence: TGTGCCAGCAGTTTCGCGGTTGGAGAGACCCAGTACTTC. This codes for CASSFAVGETQYF.

The chain has TRBV29-1 and TRBJ2-7; TRBD1 or TRBD2 may be the D gene (5 bases each). The CDR3 loop spans 12 amino acids. With 4 bases removed from V and 3 bases from J, the gap between germline ends came to 10 bases. CDR1 is SQVTM, CDR2 ANQGSEA, per germline. CDR3 in DNA: TGCAGCGTTGGGGGACCGAGCTACGAGCAGTACGTC. Encoded protein: CSVGGPSYEQYV.

This clonotype occurred a few times. In DNA, the CDR3 is TGCGCCAGCAGCCAAGATACCCTAGCGGAGACCCAGTACTTC. It codes for CASSQDTLAETQYF. The chain has TRBV4-3 and TRBJ2-5; a weak D match, TRBD2 (6 bases). The CDR3 loop spans 14 amino acids. Deletions cut 0 bases from V and 5 bases from J, with 10 bases between. Germline V gene sequence: CDR1 LGHNA, CDR2 YSLEER.

This clonotype has ten or more counts. This chain joins TRBV5-5 and TRBJ1-1; D call uncertain. Germline CDR1 SGHKS, CDR2 YYEKEE (reference sequence). With 0 bases removed from V and 0 bases from J, the gap between germline ends came to 12 bases. This CDR3 comprises 16 residues. CDR3 protein: CASSLVGTRMNTEAFF. Here the CDR3 DNA reads TGTGCCAGCAGCTTGGTAGGCACGCGAATGAACACTGAAGCTTTCTTT.

This sequence joins TRBV29-1 and TRBJ2-2; D unclear. This CDR3 has 12 residues. Deletions cut 8 bases from V and 1 base from J, with 8 bases between. Per the germline V gene, CDR1 is SQVTM and CDR2 is ANQGSEA. In DNA form, the CDR3 reads TGCAGCTCCAAGGAGAACACCGGGGAGCTGTTTTTT. It encodes CSSKENTGELFF.

This clonotype was recorded a few times. For the CDR3, the DNA is TGTGCCTGGAGCCCCCCAGTCAGGGGGCTAGGCGAGACCCAGTACTTC. Translating it yields CAWSPPVRGLGETQYF. V gene TRBV30 combines with J gene TRBJ2-5; 8 bases fit TRBD1. Germline V gene sequence: CDR1 GTSNPN, CDR2 SVGIG (reference sequence). The CDR3 length is 16 residues. J gave up 5 bases and V 3 bases, and 14 bases lay outside the gene matches.

The genes are TRBV12-3 or TRBV12-4 and TRBJ1-2; D is unresolved. V was cut by 3 bases and J by 4 bases, with 9 bases left in between. The CDR3 sequence is 13 residues long. The CDR3 is CASSFGSPYGYTF. The CDR3 DNA follows: TGTGCCAGCAGTTTCGGCAGTCCCTATGGCTACACCTTC.

J is TRBJ2-2 and V is TRBV12-3 or TRBV12-4, with no clear D. With 6 bases removed from V and 6 bases from J, the gap between germline ends came to 8 bases. The CDR3 covers 12 residues. CDR3 DNA sequence: TGTGCCAGCAGACGTTCACCCGGGGAGCTGTTTTTT. Translation gives CASRRSPGELFF.

This clonotype was seen only a few times. V is TRBV20-1 and J is TRBJ1-1; perhaps TRBD1 as D (6 bases). Germline-derived CDR1 and CDR2 are DFQATT and SNEGSKA (reference sequence). The V end lost 4 bases, the J end lost 0 bases, and 30 bases lay between the germline ends. The CDR3 spans 20 residues. DNA of the CDR3: TGCAGTGCTAACGCGTGGCCGGGCGTTACAGGGCCCGGAGTGAACACTGAAGCTTTCTTT. The encoded protein is CSANAWPGVTGPGVNTEAFF.

This clonotype has only a few counts. One end of the junction varies from germline; a read error may be responsible. J is TRBJ2-1 and V is TRBV24-1, with D perhaps being TRBD1 or TRBD2 (5 bases each). Germline V CDR1 and CDR2: KGHDR, SFDVKD. The CDR3 covers 12 residues. CDR3: CATSDPAGTVLF. The DNA of the CDR3 is TGTGCCACCAGTGATCCGGCCGGGACCGTGCTCTTC.

This clonotype was observed a few times. The J gene is TRBJ1-1, the V gene TRBV7-6, with D unclear. Germline V lookup: CDR1 SGHVS, CDR2 FNYEAQ. Between the trimmed V and J ends, which lost 1 base and 6 bases, there was a span of 12 bases. CDR3 length: 14 amino acids. The CDR3 protein is CASSLVQEGAEAFF. The CDR3 DNA follows: TGTGCCAGCAGCTTAGTCCAGGAGGGCGCTGAAGCTTTCTTT.

CDR3 DNA sequence: TGTGCCAGCAGTTATACGAGACTCCCTAGTCACGAGCAGTACGTC. Translating gives CASSYTRLPSHEQYV. This chain links TRBV6-2 or TRBV6-3 with TRBJ2-7; no firm D call. The CDR3 has 15 residues. V was trimmed by 3 bases and J by 5 bases, leaving 17 bases between them. Germline CDR1 MNHEY, CDR2 SVGEGT.

This clonotype has more than one count but fewer than ten. The chain links TRBV18 to TRBJ2-1; 14 nucleotides agree with TRBD2. V gave up 5 bases and J gave up 5 bases; unmatched junction bases: 2. The CDR3 has 15 amino acids. The germline V gene has CDR1 KGHSH and CDR2 LQKENI. CDR3 coding DNA: TGTGCCAGCTCAAAGACTAGCGGGGGGGACAATGAGCAGTTCTTC. Translation gives CASSKTSGGDNEQFF.

The chain employs TRBV4-1 and TRBJ2-7; no clear D. Germline CDR1 reads MGHRA; CDR2 reads YSYEKL. Trimming cost V 2 bases and J 3 bases, with 11 bases left between them. This CDR3 spans 14 amino acids. The CDR3 loop is CASSQPGNFYEQYV. The CDR3 nucleotides are TGCGCCAGCAGCCAACCTGGAAATTTCTACGAGCAGTACGTC.

The chain is built from TRBV12-3 or TRBV12-4 and TRBJ1-5, with D possibly TRBD1 on 6 matching bases. The V end was cut by 2 bases, the J end by 2 bases, with 10 bases between. The CDR3 contains 15 residues. The CDR3 region is CASSLKGEGNQPQHF. CDR3 bases: TGTGCCAGCAGTTTAAAGGGGGAGGGCAATCAGCCCCAGCATTTT.

This chain joins TRBV6-6 and TRBJ1-2; no clear D. From germline, CDR1 is MNHNY and CDR2 SVGAGI (reference sequence). This CDR3 comprises 11 residues. V was shortened by 4 bases and J by 3 bases, with 3 bases between the two germline ends. In DNA, the CDR3 is TGTGCCAGCAGTTCCGACTATGGCTACACCTTC. Translating it yields CASSSDYGYTF.

This clonotype was picked up a small number of times. The chain carries TRBV12-5 and TRBJ2-2, with TRBD1 matching 8 bases. The CDR3 consists of 16 residues. The germline V gene encodes CDR1 LGHNT and CDR2 FRNRAP. Trimming removed 2 bases from V and 0 bases from J; junction bases left unmatched: 2. The CDR3 here is CASGLSDRANTGELFF. CDR3 in DNA: TGTGCTAGTGGTTTGTCGGACAGGGCGAACACCGGGGAGCTGTTTTTT.

This clonotype has only a few counts. The chain has TRBV4-3 and TRBJ2-2; 9 nucleotides align to TRBD2. CDR3 length equals 15 residues. V shed 0 bases, J shed 6 bases, and the junction held 2 bases outside the gene matches. Germline V lookup: CDR1 LGHNA, CDR2 YSLEER. CDR3 loop: CASSQERGGAGELFF. CDR3 nucleotides: TGCGCCAGCAGCCAAGAGCGCGGGGGGGCCGGGGAGCTGTTTTTT.

There are a few counts of this clonotype. The chain uses TRBV7-2 and TRBJ2-1; no definite D call. This CDR3 is 14 amino acids long. Per germline, CDR1 SGHTA and CDR2 FQGNSA. V was clipped by 3 bases and J by 4 bases, with 10 bases between them. As DNA, the CDR3 is TGTGCCAGCAGCTTTTTAGGCTCGTACAATGAGCAGTTCTTC. It codes for CASSFLGSYNEQFF.

The CDR3 is CSAGEGLSETQYF. The CDR3 region has the DNA TGCAGCGCTGGGGAGGGGCTCTCGGAGACCCAGTACTTC. V is TRBV29-1 and J is TRBJ2-5, with 7 bases matching TRBD2. Germline-derived CDR1 and CDR2 are SQVTM and ANQGSEA. This CDR3 is 13 amino acids long. V lost 7 bases and J lost 5; bases outside the gene matches: 10.

This clonotype was counted many times. The J gene is TRBJ1-6, the V gene TRBV24-1; D gene uncertain. Trimming left V 5 bases short and J 9 bases short, with 13 bases between. This CDR3 is built from 14 residues. Germline V gene data show CDR1 as KGHDR and CDR2 as SFDVKD. The CDR3 nucleotides are TGTGCCACCAGTGGCCCCGACGAGGCTTCACCCCTCCACTTT. Its translation is CATSGPDEASPLHF.

This clonotype was seen a few times. The chain joins TRBV27 to TRBJ1-5; no reliable D call. Germline CDR1 and CDR2: MNHEY and SMNVEV (reference sequence). The CDR3 is made up of 14 amino acids. V lost 2 bases and J 6 bases, leaving 11 bases between the germline ends. The CDR3 is CASSLSAGIQPQHF. In nucleotides, the CDR3 is TGTGCCAGCAGTTTAAGTGCCGGTATTCAGCCCCAGCATTTT.